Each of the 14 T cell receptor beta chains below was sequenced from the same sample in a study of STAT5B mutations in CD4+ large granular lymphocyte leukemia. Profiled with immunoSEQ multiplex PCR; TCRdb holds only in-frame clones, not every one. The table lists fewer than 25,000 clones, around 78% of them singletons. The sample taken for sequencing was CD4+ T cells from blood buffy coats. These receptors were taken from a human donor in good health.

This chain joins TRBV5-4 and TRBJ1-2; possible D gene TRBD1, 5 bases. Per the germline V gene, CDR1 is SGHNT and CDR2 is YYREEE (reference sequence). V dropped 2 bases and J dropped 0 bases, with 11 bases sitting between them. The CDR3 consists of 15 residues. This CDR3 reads CASSFRDFSNYGYTF. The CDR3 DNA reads TGTGCCAGCAGCTTTAGGGACTTTTCTAACTATGGCTACACCTTC.

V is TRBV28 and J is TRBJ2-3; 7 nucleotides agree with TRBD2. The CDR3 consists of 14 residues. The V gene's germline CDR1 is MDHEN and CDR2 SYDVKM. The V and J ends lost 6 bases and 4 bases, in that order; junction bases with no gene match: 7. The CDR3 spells CASSPGGSADTQYF. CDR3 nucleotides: TGTGCCAGCAGCCCGGGAGGATCCGCAGATACGCAGTATTTT.

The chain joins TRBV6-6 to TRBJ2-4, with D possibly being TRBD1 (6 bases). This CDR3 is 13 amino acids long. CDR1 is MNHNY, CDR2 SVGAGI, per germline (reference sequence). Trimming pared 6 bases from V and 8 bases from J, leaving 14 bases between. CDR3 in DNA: TGTGCCAGCAGGGTACAGGGAGTAGACATTCAGTACTTC. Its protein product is CASRVQGVDIQYF.

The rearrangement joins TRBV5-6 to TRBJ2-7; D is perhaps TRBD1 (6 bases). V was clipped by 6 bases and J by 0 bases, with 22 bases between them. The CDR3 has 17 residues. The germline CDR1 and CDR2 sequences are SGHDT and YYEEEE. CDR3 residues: CASTLTPQGASSYEQYF. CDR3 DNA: TGTGCCAGCACCTTAACCCCACAGGGCGCAAGCTCCTACGAGCAGTACTTC.

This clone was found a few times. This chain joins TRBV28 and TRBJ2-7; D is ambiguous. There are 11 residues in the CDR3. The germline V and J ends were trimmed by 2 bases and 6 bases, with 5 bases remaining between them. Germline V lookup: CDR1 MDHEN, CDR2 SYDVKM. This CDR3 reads CASSLLGEQYF. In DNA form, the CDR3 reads TGTGCCAGCAGTTTACTCGGCGAGCAGTACTTC.

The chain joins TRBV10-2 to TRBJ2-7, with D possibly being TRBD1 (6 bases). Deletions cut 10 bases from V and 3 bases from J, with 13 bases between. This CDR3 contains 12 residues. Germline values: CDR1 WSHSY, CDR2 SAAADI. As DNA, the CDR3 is TGCGCCACAGGACAGCTCGTCTACGAGCAGTACTTC. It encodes CATGQLVYEQYF.

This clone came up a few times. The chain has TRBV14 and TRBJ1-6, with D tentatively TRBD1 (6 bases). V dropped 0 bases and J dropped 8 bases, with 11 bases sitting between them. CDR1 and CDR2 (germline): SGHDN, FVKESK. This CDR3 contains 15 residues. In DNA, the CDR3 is TGTGCCAGCAGCCAAGATCTACAGGGAGATTCACCCCTCCACTTT. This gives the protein CASSQDLQGDSPLHF.

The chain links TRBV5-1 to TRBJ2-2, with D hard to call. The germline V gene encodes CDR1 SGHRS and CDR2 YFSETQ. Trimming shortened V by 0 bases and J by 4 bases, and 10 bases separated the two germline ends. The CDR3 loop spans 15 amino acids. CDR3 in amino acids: CASSLVAGTTGELFF. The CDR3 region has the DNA TGCGCCAGCAGCTTGGTGGCAGGAACCACCGGGGAGCTGTTTTTT.

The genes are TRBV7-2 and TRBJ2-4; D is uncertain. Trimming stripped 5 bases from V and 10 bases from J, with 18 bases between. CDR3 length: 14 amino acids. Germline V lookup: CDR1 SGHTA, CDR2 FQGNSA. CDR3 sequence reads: CASSPLRRVGIQYF. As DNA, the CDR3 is TGTGCCAGCAGCCCTCTGAGAAGAGTGGGGATTCAGTACTTC.

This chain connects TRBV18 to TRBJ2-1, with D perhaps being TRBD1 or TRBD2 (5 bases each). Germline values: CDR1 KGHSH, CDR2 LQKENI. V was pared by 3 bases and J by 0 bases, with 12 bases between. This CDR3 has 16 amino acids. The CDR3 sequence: CASSPLGPNSYNEQFF. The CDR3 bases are TGTGCCAGCTCACCCCTGGGACCCAACTCCTACAATGAGCAGTTCTTC. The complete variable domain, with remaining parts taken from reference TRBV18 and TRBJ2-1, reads NAGVMQNPRHLVRRRGQEARLRCSPMKGHSHVYWYRQLPEEGLKFMVYLQKENIIDESGMPKERFSAEFPKEGPSILRIQQVVRGDSAAYFCASSPLGPNSYNEQFFGPGTRLTVL.

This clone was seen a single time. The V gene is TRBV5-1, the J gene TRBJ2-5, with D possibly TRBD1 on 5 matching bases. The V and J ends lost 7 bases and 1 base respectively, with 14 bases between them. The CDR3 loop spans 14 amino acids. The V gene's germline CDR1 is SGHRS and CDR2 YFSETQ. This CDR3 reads CASEAVRGQETQYF. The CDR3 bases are TGCGCCAGCGAGGCAGTTAGGGGCCAAGAGACCCAGTACTTC.

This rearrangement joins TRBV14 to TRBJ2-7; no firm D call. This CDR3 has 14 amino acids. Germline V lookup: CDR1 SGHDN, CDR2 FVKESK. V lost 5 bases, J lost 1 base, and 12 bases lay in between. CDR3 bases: TGTGCCAGCAGCGACGGGTACCGATCCTACGAGCAGTACTTC. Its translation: CASSDGYRSYEQYF. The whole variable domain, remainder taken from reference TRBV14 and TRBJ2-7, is EAGVTQFPSHSVIEKGQTVTLRCDPISGHDNLYWYRRVMGKEIKFLLHFVKESKQDESGMPNNRFLAERTGGTYSTLKVQPAELEDSGVYFCASSDGYRSYEQYFGPGTRLTVT.

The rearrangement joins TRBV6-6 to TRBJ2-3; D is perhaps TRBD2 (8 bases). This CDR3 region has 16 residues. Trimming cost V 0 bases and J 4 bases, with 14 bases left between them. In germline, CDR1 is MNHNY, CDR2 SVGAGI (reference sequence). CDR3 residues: CASSYSTGGGPDTQYF. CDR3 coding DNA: TGTGCCAGCAGTTACTCGACGGGAGGGGGCCCAGATACGCAGTATTTT.

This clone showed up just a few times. CDR3 loop: CASSPPDGQMEKLFF. In nucleotides, the CDR3 is TGTGCCAGCTCACCACCCGACGGACAGATGGAAAAACTGTTTTTT. V and J are TRBV18 and TRBJ1-4, with D possibly being TRBD1 (6 bases). The CDR3 length is 15 residues. V dropped 0 bases and J dropped 8 bases, with 13 bases sitting between them. Germline V gives CDR1 KGHSH, CDR2 LQKENI.